The rows below give T cell receptor beta chains drawn from one sample of a study of T cells in Graves' hyperthyroidism and ophthalmopathy. TCRdb analysed the multiplex PCR reads with MiXCR anew, one entry per CDR3 protein. The repertoire holds roughly 400,000 distinct CDR3 sequences, with more than 13% as singletons. Sequenced: blood. The receptors originated from a man aged 50-60 years with Graves' ophthalmopathy. Each CDR3 is given without its conserved first and last residue.

V gene	J gene	CDR3 protein
TRBV11-3	TRBJ2-1	AIVLAEANNEQF
TRBV20-1	TRBJ1-1	SAREQGRATEAF
TRBV11-2	TRBJ2-5	ASTGRDSGDQETQY
TRBV2	TRBJ2-7	ASSELLMRGSGQY
TRBV18	TRBJ2-5	ASSPPGSGRAPETQY
TRBV6-1	TRBJ2-1	ASRGLAGVPNEQF
TRBV20-1	TRBJ2-1	SAKPGTSGRSGNEQF
TRBV6-1	TRBJ1-4	ASRATGGTNEKLF
TRBV30	TRBJ2-7	AWISARDLPYEQY
TRBV20-1	TRBJ2-7	SAREPLAGAYEQY
TRBV27	TRBJ2-4	ASSPRGRVGWENIQY
TRBV5-6	TRBJ2-1	ASRETGTSGRHNEQF
TRBV7-3	TRBJ1-5	ASSLRVKKRTSNQPQH
TRBV4-2	TRBJ2-7	ASSQTLSREGYEQY
TRBV7-8	TRBJ1-6	ASSFRTGEGNSPLH
TRBV20-1	TRBJ2-2	SATAGGSTGELF